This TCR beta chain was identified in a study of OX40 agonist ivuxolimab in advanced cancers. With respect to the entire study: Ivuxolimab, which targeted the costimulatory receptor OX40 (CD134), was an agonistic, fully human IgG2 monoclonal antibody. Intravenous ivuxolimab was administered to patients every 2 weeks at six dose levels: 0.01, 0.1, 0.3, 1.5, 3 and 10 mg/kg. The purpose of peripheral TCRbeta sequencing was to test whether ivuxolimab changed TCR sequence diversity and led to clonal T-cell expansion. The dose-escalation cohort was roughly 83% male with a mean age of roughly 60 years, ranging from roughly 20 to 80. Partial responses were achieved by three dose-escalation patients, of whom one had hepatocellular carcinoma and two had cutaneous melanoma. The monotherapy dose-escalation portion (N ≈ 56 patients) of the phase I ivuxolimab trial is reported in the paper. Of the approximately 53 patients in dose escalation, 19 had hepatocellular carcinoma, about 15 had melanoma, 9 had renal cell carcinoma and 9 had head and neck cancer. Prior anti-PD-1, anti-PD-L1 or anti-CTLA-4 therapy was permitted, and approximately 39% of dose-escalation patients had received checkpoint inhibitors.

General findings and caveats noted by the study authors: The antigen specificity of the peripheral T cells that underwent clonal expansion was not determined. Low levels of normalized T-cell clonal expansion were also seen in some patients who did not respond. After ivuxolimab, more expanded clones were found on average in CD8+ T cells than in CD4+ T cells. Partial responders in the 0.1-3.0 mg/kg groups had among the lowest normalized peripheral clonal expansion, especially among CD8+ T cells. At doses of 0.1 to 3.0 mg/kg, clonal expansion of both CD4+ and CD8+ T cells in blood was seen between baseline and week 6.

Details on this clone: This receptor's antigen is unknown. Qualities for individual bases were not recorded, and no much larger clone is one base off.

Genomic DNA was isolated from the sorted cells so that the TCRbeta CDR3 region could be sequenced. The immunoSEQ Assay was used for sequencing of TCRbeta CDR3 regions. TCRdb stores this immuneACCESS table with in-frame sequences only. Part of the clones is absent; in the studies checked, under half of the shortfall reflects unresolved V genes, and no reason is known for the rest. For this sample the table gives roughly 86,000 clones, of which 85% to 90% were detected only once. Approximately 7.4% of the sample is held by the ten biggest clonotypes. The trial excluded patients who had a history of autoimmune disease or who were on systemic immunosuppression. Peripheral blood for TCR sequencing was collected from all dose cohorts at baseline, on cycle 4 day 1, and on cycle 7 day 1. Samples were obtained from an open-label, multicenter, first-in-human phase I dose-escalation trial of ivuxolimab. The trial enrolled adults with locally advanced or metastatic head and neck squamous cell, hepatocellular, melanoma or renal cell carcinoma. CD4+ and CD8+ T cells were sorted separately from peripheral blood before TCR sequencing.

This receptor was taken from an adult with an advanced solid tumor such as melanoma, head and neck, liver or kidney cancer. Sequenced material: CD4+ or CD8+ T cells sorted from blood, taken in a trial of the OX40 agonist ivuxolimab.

DNA sequence: TGTGCCAGCAGTTTATGGGGGGACTCCTACGAGCAGTACTTC. Its translation is CASSLWGDSYEQYF. This receptor chain uses TRBV28 and TRBJ2-7; the D gene is possibly TRBD1 or TRBD2, with 5 bases matching each. The germline V gene gives CDR1 as MDHEN and CDR2 as SYDVKM. V is clipped by 0 bases and J by 0 bases, and the sequence between their germline boundaries is 6 bases long. There are 14 amino acids in the CDR3, from cysteine to phenylalanine inclusive. Here the CDR3 DNA is all that survives: 42 bases in frame from base 1.